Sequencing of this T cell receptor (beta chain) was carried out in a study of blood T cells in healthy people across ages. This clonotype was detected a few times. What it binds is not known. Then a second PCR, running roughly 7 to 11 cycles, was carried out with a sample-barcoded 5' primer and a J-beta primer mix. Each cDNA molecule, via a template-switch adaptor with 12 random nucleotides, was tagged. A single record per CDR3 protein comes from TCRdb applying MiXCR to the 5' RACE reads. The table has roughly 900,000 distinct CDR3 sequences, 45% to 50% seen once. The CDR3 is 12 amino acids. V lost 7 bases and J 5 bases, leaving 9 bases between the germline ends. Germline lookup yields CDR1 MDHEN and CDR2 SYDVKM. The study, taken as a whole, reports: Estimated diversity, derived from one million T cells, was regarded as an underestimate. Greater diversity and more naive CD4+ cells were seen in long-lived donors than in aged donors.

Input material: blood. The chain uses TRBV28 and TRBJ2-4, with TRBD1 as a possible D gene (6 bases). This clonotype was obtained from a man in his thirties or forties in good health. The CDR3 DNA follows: TGTGCCAGCAAACAGGGCGAAAACATTCAGTACTTC. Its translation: CASKQGENIQYF.